The rows below give T cell receptor beta chains drawn from one sample of a study of blood T cells in healthy people across ages. MiXCR was run by TCRdb on the 5' RACE reads, yielding one entry per CDR3 protein. The sample lists 700,000 to 800,000 distinct CDR3 sequences, around 40% seen once, with 20% to 25% in the top ten. The sample taken for sequencing was blood. The receptors originated from a woman aged 55-70 years in good health. CDR3s leave out the opening cysteine and the closing phenylalanine or tryptophan.

length | J | V | CDR3
12 | TRBJ2-1 | TRBV9 | ASSVTERNNEQF
12 | TRBJ2-3 | TRBV20-1 | SARGVDYTDTQY
11 | TRBJ2-1 | TRBV6-5 | ASGSKSYNEQF
14 | TRBJ2-7 | TRBV6-2/TRBV6-3 | ASSPRGVGRGYEQY
14 | TRBJ2-1 | TRBV6-5 | ASSYNFGQGSNEQF
13 | TRBJ2-7 | TRBV5-1 | ASSLTSGYTYEQY
12 | TRBJ1-4 | TRBV12-3/TRBV12-4 | ASRPRGGNEKLF
14 | TRBJ1-5 | TRBV20-1 | SARGLTGGDNQPQH
12 | TRBJ2-2 | TRBV20-1 | SAKTGGDTGELF
14 | TRBJ2-3 | TRBV4-3 | ASSQDRQGVTDTQY
10 | TRBJ2-1 | TRBV7-2 | ASTSSETSRF
17 | TRBJ2-3 | TRBV10-3 | AISESFRLAGESTDTQY
12 | TRBJ2-3 | TRBV9 | ASSVEGNTDTQY
12 | TRBJ2-2 | TRBV7-2 | ASRSQRGTGELF
12 | TRBJ1-2 | TRBV7-8 | ASPPNWSVDGYT
14 | TRBJ2-4 | TRBV5-1 | ASSLAQPAVKNIQY
12 | TRBJ2-7 | TRBV12-3/TRBV12-4 | ASSFGTAKYEQY
13 | TRBJ2-1 | TRBV7-2 | ASSSVDGTSNEQF
11 | TRBJ2-5 | TRBV20-1 | SVPGTGIETQY
12 | TRBJ2-3 | TRBV6-6 | ASRGGTSGDTQY
13 | TRBJ2-2 | TRBV5-1 | ASSLQVTGTGELF
13 | NA | TRBV20-1 | SASGTSGASSEQY
11 | TRBJ2-2 | TRBV6-5 | ASSKGVTGELF
12 | TRBJ2-1 | TRBV29-1 | SDYRQGTKETQF
13 | TRBJ2-7 | TRBV21-1 | ASSSRSGSQYEQY
11 | TRBJ2-1 | TRBV20-1 | SASLDAGNEQF
14 | TRBJ1-6 | TRBV4-3 | ASSQGLDGYNSPLH
17 | TRBJ2-1 | TRBV9 | ASSVNPRPVPSSYNEQF
11 | TRBJ2-3 | TRBV29-1 | SIKREFTDTQY
16 | TRBJ2-7 | TRBV15 | ATSRDLGGSGASYEQY
11 | TRBJ2-5 | TRBV12-3/TRBV12-4 | ASRGTGGETQY
9 | NA | TRBV20-1 | SARGEGTQY
10 | TRBJ1-5 | TRBV20-1 | SARGGGQPQH
14 | TRBJ2-2 | TRBV12-3/TRBV12-4 | ASRTASGRVPGELF
12 | NA | TRBV6-2/TRBV6-3 | ASSHPQQGYEQY
11 | TRBJ2-1 | TRBV29-1 | SARTSGSGEQF
14 | TRBJ2-5 | TRBV5-1 | ASSLRRPRLQETQY
12 | TRBJ1-2 | TRBV6-2/TRBV6-3 | ASSYSKGIDGYT
12 | TRBJ2-3 | TRBV18 | ASSRTGETDTQY
14 | NA | TRBV15 | ATRTSGVRGSYEQY
15 | TRBJ2-5 | TRBV6-2/TRBV6-3 | ASSYLPGLADKETQY
12 | TRBJ2-1 | TRBV20-1 | SALWDGGYNEQF
12 | TRBJ2-5 | TRBV5-4 | ASSLTTSRETQY
13 | TRBJ2-7 | TRBV20-1 | SAYTVAGGNNEQY
13 | TRBJ2-3 | TRBV10-2 | ASTAGQGATDTQY
13 | TRBJ2-1 | TRBV2 | ASSGIAGLRNEQF
16 | TRBJ2-1 | TRBV3-1 | ASSQGAQGGSSYNEQF
10 | NA | TRBV9 | ASSVVAGEQY
13 | TRBJ2-1 | TRBV20-1 | SAVRTSGMYNEQF
9 | TRBJ2-3 | TRBV30 | ACAGLTTQY
12 | TRBJ2-1 | TRBV29-1 | SGYRQGTKETQF
12 | TRBJ2-7 | TRBV6-5 | ASSYRQTSYEQY
14 | NA | TRBV14 | ASSQTGDRLLYEQY
12 | TRBJ2-5 | TRBV29-1 | SVELGRGGETQY
16 | TRBJ2-5 | TRBV12-3/TRBV12-4 | ASSLVRLAGGFGETQY
15 | TRBJ2-7 | TRBV7-2 | ASSLGGGQWAYNEQY
13 | TRBJ2-3 | TRBV7-2 | ASRTSGRHTDTRY